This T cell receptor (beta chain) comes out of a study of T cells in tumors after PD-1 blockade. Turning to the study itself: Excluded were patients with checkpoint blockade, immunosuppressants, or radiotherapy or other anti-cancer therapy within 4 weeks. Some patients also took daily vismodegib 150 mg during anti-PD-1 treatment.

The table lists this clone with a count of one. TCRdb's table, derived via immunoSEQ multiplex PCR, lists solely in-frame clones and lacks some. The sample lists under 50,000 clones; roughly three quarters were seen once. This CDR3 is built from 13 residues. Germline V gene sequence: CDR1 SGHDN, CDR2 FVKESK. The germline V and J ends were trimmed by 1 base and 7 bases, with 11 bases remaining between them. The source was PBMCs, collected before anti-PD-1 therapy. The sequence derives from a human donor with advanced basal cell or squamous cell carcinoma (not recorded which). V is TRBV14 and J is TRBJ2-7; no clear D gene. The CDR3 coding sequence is TGTGCCAGCAGCCAAGTGGAGCATCTGGAGCAGTACTTC. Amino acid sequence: CASSQVEHLEQYF.